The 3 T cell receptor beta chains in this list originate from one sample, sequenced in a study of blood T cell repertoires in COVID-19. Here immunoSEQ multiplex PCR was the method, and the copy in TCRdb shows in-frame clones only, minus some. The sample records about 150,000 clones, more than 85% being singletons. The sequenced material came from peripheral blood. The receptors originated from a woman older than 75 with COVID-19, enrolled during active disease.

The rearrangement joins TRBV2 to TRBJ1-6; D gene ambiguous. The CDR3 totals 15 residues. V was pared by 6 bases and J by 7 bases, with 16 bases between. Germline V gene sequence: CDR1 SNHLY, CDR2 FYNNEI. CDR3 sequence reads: CASRETLSWNSPLHF. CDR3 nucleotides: TGTGCCAGCAGGGAGACGCTAAGCTGGAATTCACCCCTCCACTTT.

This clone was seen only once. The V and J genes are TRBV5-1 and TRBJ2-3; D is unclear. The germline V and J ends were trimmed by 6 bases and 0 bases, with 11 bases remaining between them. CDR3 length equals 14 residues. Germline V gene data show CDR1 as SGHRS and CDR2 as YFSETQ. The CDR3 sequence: CASKVRFSTDTQYF. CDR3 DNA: TGCGCCAGCAAAGTGCGGTTTAGCACAGATACGCAGTATTTT.

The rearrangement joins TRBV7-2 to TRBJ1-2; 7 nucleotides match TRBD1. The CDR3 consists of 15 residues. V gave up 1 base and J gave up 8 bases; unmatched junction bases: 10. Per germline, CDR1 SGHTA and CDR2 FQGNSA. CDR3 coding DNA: TGTGCCAGCAGCTTAGACAGGGGCTTCGGGGGAGGCTACACCTTC. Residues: CASSLDRGFGGGYTF.